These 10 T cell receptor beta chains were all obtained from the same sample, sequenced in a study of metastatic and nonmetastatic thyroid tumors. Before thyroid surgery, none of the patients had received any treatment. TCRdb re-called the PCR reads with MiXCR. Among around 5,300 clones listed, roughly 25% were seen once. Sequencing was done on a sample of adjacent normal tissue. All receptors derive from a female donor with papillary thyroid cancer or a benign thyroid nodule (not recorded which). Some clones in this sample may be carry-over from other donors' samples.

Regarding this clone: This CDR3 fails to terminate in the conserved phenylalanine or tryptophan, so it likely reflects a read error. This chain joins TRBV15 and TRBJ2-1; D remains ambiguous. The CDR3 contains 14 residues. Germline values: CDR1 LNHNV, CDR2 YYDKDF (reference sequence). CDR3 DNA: TGTGTCACCAGCAGGTACCCCAGCTACAATGAGCAGTTCCTC. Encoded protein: CVTSRYPSYNEQFL.

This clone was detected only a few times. The CDR3 protein is CASSFRGGSKGTEAFF. CDR3 nucleotide sequence: TGTGCCAGCAGTTTTCGAGGGGGATCGAAGGGAACTGAAGCTTTCTTT. The V gene is TRBV12-3 or TRBV12-4, the J gene TRBJ1-1; possibly TRBD1 for D (6 bases). V was cut by 3 bases and J by 5 bases, with 19 bases left in between. The CDR3 length is 16 residues.

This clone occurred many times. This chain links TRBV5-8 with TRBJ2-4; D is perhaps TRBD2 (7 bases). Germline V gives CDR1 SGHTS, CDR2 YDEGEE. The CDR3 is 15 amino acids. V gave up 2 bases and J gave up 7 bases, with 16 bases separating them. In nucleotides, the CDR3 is TGTGCCAGCAGCTTCCGGGGCAGGGGAGGGAACATTCAGTACTTC. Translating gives CASSFRGRGGNIQYF.

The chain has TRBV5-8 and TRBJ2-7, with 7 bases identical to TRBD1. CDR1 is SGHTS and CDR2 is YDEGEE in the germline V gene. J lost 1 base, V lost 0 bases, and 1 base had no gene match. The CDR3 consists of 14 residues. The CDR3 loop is CASSLAGGSYEQYF. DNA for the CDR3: TGTGCCAGCAGCTTGGCAGGGGGATCCTACGAGCAGTACTTC.

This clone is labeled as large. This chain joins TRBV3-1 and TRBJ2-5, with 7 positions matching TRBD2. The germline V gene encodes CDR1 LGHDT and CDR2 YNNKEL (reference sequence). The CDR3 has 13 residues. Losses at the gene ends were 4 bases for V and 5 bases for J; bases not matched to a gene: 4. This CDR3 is CASSRTSWETQYF. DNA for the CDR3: TGTGCCAGCAGCCGGACTAGTTGGGAGACCCAGTACTTC.

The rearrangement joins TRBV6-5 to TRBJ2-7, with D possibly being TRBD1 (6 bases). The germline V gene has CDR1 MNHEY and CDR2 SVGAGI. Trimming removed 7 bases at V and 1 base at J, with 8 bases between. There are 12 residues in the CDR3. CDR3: CASIRGSYEQYF. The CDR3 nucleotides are TGTGCCAGCATCAGGGGTTCCTACGAGCAGTACTTC.

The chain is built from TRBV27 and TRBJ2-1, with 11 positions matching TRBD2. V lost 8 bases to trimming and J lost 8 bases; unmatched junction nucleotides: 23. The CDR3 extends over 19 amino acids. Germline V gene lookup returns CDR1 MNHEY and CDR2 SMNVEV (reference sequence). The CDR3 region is CASRLDRLTSGTGMYEQFF. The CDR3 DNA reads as TGTGCCAGCCGCCTGGACAGGCTGACTAGCGGGACCGGGATGTATGAGCAGTTCTTC.

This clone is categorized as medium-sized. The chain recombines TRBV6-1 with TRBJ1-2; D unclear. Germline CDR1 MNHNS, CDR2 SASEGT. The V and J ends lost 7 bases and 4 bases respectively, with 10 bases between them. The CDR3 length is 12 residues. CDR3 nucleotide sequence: TGTGCCAGCACACACCCCAGCTATGGCTACACCTTC. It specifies CASTHPSYGYTF.

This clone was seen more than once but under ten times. The CDR3 DNA reads as TGTGCCAGCATCCCAGGGGGCGGGAACGAGCAGTACTTC. Translation gives CASIPGGGNEQYF. The chain links TRBV6-1 to TRBJ2-7, with TRBD1 identical over 8 bases. V trimming: 7 bases; J trimming: 5 bases; junction bases outside the gene matches: 7. Germline CDR1 MNHNS, CDR2 SASEGT. The CDR3 loop spans 13 amino acids.

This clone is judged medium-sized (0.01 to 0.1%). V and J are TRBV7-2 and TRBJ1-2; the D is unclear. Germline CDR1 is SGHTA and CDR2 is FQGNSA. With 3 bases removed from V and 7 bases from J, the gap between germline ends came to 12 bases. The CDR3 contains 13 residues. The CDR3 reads CASSFVGGRGYTF. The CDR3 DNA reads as TGTGCCAGCAGCTTTGTAGGAGGACGTGGCTACACCTTC.